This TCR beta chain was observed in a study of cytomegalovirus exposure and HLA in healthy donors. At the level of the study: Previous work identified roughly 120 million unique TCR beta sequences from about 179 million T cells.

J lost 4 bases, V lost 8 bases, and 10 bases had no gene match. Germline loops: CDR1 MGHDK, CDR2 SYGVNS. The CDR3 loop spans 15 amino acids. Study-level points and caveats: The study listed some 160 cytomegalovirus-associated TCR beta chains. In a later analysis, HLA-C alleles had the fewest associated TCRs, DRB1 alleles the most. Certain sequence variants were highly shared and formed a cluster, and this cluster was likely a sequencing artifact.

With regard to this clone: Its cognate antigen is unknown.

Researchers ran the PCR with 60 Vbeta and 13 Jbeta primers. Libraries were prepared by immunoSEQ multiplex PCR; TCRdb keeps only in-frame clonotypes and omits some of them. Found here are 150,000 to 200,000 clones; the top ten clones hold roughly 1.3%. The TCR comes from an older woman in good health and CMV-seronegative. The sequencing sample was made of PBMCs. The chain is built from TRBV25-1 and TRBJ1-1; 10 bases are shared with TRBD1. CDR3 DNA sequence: TGTGCCAGCTCCGGTTCGGGACAGGGGAGCACTGAAGCTTTCTTT. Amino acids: CASSGSGQGSTEAFF. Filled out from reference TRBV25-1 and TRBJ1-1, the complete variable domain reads EADIYQTPRYLVIGTGKKITLECSQTMGHDKMYWYQQDPGMELHLIHYSYGVNSTEKGDLSSESTVSRIRTEHFPLTLESARPSHTSQYLCASSGSGQGSTEAFFGQGTRLTVV.